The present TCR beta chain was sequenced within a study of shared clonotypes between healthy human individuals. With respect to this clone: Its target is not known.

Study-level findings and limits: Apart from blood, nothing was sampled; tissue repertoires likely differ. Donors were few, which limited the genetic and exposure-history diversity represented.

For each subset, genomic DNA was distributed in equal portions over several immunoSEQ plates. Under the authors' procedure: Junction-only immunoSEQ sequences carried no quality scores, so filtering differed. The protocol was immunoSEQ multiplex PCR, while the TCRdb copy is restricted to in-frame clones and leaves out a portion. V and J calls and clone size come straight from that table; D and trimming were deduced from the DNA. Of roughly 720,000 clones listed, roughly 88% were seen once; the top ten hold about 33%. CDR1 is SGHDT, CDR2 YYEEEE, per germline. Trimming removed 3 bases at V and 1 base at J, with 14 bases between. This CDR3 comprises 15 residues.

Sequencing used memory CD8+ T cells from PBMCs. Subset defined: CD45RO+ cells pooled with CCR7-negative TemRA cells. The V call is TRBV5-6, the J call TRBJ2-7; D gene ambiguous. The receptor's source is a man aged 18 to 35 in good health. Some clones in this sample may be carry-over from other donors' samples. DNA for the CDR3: TGTGCCAGCAGCTACCCTACTAAAGGTTCCTACGAGCAGTACTTC. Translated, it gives CASSYPTKGSYEQYF.